A selection of T cell receptor beta chains follows, all from one sample in a study of CD8 T cells in Susac syndrome. TCRdb reanalysed the immunoSEQ multiplex PCR reads using MiXCR and keeps one entry per CDR3 protein. The data contain about 200,000 distinct CDR3 sequences, under 97% of them seen just once; the ten biggest clones take up roughly 0.095%. The source material was CD4+ T cells from PBMCs. These receptors were collected from a human donor with multiple sclerosis. Each CDR3 is given with its conserved first and last residue. The order of the fields is CDR3 DNA, CDR3 protein, clone size, D gene, V gene, J gene. D genes are given only for firm matches. Expanded clones are given a class, and other clones once, few, many or no size at all.

TGTGCCAGCAGCCAAGCGTTTCCCGACAGGGTCTCCTACAATGAGCAGTTCTTC,CASSQAFPDRVSYNEQFF,NA,TRBD1,TRBV14,TRBJ2-1
TGTGCCAGCACCCCCGGGGCGAGAGGGGAAGAGACCCAGTACTTC,CASTPGARGEETQYF,NA,NA,TRBV25-1,TRBJ2-5
TGTGCCAGCAGTGAATGGGGGGGCATGAACACTGAAGCTTTCTTT,CASSEWGGMNTEAFF,NA,NA,TRBV25-1,TRBJ1-1
TGTGCCAGCTCATCCACGTCTGGAAACACCATATATTTT,CASSSTSGNTIYF,NA,NA,TRBV18,TRBJ1-3
TGCAGTGCTAGAGACCAGGACAGCCCCTACTACGAGCAGTACTTC,CSARDQDSPYYEQYF,NA,NA,TRBV20-1,TRBJ2-7
TGTGCCAGCAGTTTAGATGCAGGGGTCTACGAGCAGTACTTC,CASSLDAGVYEQYF,NA,NA,TRBV12-3/TRBV12-4,TRBJ2-7
TGTGCCAGCAGCTTGGTAATGGGGACTACGGGAGTGTATGGCTACACCTTC,CASSLVMGTTGVYGYTF,NA,NA,TRBV5-4,TRBJ1-2
TGTGCCAGCAGGCCCCGTTATAGCAATCAGCCCCAGCATTTT,CASRPRYSNQPQHF,NA,NA,TRBV6-2/TRBV6-3,TRBJ1-5
TGTGCCAGCAGCTTGATCGGGGGGGAATTCAAAGGGCAGTACTTC,CASSLIGGEFKGQYF,NA,TRBD2,TRBV7-9,TRBJ2-7
TGCGCCAGCAGTCAATCGACGGGGAAAGGCACTGAAGCTTTCTTT,CASSQSTGKGTEAFF,NA,NA,TRBV23-1,TRBJ1-1
TGTGCCAGCAGCCCCGGGACGGGAAACTCTGGGGCCAACGTCCTGACTTTC,CASSPGTGNSGANVLTF,once,NA,TRBV9,TRBJ2-6
TGCAGTGCTAGATCACTTCCGTCGGTTGTCCAAGAGACCCAGTACTTC,CSARSLPSVVQETQYF,NA,NA,TRBV20-1,TRBJ2-5
TGTGCCAGCAGCTTATCCCCGGGGTCCCAGTACTTC,CASSLSPGSQYF,NA,NA,TRBV7-9,TRBJ2-7
TGTGCCAGCAGAGACGACTTAGGGCAGGGGGCCAACGAGCAGTACTTC,CASRDDLGQGANEQYF,NA,TRBD1,TRBV12-3/TRBV12-4,TRBJ2-7
TGCAGTGCTAGTTTACAGGCCTATAACTATGGCTACACCTTC,CSASLQAYNYGYTF,NA,NA,TRBV20-1,TRBJ1-2
TGTGCCAGCACCACAGGGTTTGACCAGCCCCAGCATTTT,CASTTGFDQPQHF,NA,NA,TRBV2,TRBJ1-5
TGCAGCATCGTAACTCCCTACGAGCAGTACTTC,CSIVTPYEQYF,NA,NA,TRBV29-1,TRBJ2-7
TGTGCCAGCAGCTCTCACGCGACAGGGAACAATTCACCCCTCCACTTT,CASSSHATGNNSPLHF,NA,TRBD1,TRBV7-9,TRBJ1-6
TGTGCCAGCAGCTTTGGTAGCTACGAGCAGTACTTC,CASSFGSYEQYF,NA,NA,TRBV7-9,TRBJ2-7
TGTGCCAGCAGCCAAGAATTCGGGGCAGGGTGGACCGGGGAGCTGTTTTTT,CASSQEFGAGWTGELFF,NA,NA,TRBV3-1,TRBJ2-2
TGTGCCAGCAGCCAAGGTCGACAGGGGATGGAAGGCTACACCTTC,CASSQGRQGMEGYTF,NA,TRBD1,TRBV3-1,TRBJ1-2
TGTGCCAGCAGTTTAAGGCTAGCGGGCTACGAGCAGTACTTC,CASSLRLAGYEQYF,NA,TRBD2,TRBV12-3/TRBV12-4,TRBJ2-7
TGCAGTGCTAGAGATGGCGCCAGCGGGGGGGCCGGGGAGCTGTTTTTT,CSARDGASGGAGELFF,once,TRBD2,TRBV20-1,TRBJ2-2
TGTGCCAGCAGTTACTCTGGGGGAAGGGAGACCCAGTACTTC,CASSYSGGRETQYF,few,NA,TRBV6-5,TRBJ2-5
TGCAGTGCTCCCGGGACTAGCGGGACCAGCTCCTACGAGCAGTACTTC,CSAPGTSGTSSYEQYF,NA,TRBD2,TRBV20-1,TRBJ2-7
TGTGCCAGCAGTCCAATCACCGGGGAGCTGTTTTTT,CASSPITGELFF,few,NA,TRBV3-1,TRBJ2-2
TGTGCCAGCAGTTATCGGACAGCGGGCGAGACCCAGTACTTC,CASSYRTAGETQYF,NA,NA,TRBV6-5,TRBJ2-5
TGCAGCGTTGAATGGGAACCAGAGACCCAGTACTTC,CSVEWEPETQYF,NA,NA,TRBV29-1,TRBJ2-5
TGTGCCAGCAGCCCCCGAGGGGCAAACTCCTACGAGCAGTACTTC,CASSPRGANSYEQYF,NA,NA,TRBV3-1,TRBJ2-7
TGTGCCAGCAGCTTAAACGGGGCCGATCAGCCCCAGCATTTT,CASSLNGADQPQHF,NA,NA,TRBV13,TRBJ1-5
TGCAGCACACCCGGGACAGAAGAGACCCAGTACTTC,CSTPGTEETQYF,once,TRBD1,TRBV20-1,TRBJ2-5
TGTGCCAGCAGCGTAGCCGGCGCGGGCACAGATACGCAGTATTTT,CASSVAGAGTDTQYF,NA,NA,TRBV9,TRBJ2-3
TGTGCCAGCAGCTTACAGGGGGCAAGTGGGGCCAACGTCCTGACTTTC,CASSLQGASGANVLTF,NA,TRBD1,TRBV11-2,TRBJ2-6
TGCAGCGTCAAAGGGGAACAGGATAATTCACCCCTCCACTTT,CSVKGEQDNSPLHF,NA,NA,TRBV29-1,TRBJ1-6
TGTGCCTGGAGTGATGCGAGCAATCAGCCCCAGCATTTT,CAWSDASNQPQHF,NA,NA,TRBV30,TRBJ1-5
TGTGCCAGCAGCGTTGTGACGTATGAGCAGTTCTTC,CASSVVTYEQFF,NA,NA,TRBV6-2/TRBV6-3,TRBJ2-1
TGTGCCAGCAGCGGGACAGGGGAGAGTAGGGAGCAGTACTTC,CASSGTGESREQYF,NA,TRBD1,TRBV7-9,TRBJ2-7